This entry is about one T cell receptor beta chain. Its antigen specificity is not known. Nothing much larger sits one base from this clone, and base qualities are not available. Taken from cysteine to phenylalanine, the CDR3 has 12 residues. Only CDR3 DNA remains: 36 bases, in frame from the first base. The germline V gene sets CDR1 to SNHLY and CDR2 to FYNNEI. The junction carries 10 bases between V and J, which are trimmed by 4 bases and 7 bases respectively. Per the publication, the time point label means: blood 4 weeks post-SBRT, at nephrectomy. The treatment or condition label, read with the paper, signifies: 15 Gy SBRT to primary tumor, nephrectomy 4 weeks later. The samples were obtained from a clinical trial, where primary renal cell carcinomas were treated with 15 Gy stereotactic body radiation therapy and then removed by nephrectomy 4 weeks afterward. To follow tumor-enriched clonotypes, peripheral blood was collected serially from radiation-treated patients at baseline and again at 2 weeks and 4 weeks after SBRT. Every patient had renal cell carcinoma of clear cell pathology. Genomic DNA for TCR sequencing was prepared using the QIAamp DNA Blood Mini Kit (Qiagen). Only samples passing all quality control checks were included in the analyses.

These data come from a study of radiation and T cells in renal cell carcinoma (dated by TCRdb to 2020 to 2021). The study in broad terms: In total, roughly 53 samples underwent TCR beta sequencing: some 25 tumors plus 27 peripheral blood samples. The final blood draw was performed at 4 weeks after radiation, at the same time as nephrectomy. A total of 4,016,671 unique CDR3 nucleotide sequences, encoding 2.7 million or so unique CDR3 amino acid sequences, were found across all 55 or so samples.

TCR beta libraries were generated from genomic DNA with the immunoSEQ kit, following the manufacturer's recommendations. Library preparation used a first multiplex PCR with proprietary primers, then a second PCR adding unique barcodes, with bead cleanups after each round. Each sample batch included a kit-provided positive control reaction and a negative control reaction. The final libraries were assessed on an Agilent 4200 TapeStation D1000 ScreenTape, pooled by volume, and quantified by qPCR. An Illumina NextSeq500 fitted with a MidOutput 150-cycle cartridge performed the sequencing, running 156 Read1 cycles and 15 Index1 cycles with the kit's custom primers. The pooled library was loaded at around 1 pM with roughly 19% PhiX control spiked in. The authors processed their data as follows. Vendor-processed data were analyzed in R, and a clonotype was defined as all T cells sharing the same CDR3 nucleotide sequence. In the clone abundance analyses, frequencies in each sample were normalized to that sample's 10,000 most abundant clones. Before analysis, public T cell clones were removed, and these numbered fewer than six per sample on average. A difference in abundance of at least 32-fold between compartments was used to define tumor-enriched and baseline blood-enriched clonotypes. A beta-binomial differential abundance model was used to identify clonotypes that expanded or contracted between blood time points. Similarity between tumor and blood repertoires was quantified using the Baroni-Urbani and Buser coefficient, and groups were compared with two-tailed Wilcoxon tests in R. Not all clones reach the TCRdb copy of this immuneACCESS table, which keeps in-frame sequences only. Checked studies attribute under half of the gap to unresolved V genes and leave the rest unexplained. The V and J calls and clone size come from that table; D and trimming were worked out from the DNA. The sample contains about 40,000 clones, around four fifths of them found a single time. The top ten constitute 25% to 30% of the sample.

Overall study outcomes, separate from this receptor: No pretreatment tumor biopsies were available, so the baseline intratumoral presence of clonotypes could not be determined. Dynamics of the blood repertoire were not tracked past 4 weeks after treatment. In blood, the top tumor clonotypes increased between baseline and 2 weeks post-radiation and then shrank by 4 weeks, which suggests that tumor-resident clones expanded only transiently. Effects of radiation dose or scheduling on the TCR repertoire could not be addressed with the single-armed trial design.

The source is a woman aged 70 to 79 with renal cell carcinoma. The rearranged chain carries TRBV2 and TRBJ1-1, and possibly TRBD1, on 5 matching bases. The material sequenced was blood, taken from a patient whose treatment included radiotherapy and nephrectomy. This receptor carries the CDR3 CASSVGGDEAFF. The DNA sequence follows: TGTGCCAGCAGTGTCGGGGGGGATGAAGCTTTCTTT. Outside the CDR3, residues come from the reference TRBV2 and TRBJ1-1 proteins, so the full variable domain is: EPEVTQTPSHQVTQMGQEVILRCVPISNHLYFYWYRQILGQKVEFLVSFYNNEISEKSEIFDDQFSVERPDGSNFTLKIRSTKLEDSAMYFCASSVGGDEAFFGQGTRLTVV.